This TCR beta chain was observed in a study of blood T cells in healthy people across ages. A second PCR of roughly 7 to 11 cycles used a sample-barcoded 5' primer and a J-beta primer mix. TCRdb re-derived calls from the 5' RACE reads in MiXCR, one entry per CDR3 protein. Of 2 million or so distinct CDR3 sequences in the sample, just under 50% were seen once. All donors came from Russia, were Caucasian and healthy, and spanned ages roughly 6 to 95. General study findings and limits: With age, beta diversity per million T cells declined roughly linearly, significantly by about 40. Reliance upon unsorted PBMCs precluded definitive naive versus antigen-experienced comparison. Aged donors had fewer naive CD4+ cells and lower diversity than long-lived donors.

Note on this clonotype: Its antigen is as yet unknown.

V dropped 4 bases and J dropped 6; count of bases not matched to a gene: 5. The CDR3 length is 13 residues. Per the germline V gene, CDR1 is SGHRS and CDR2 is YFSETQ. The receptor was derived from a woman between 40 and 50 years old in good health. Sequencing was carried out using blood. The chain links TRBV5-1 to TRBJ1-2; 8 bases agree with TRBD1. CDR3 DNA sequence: TGCGCCAGCAGCATGGACAGGGTGAATGGCTACACCTTC. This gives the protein CASSMDRVNGYTF. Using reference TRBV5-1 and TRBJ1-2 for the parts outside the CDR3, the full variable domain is KAGVTQTPRYLIKTRGQQVTLSCSPISGHRSVSWYQQTPGQGLQFLFEYFSETQRNKGNFPGRFSGRQFSNSRSEMNVSTLELGDSALYLCASSMDRVNGYTFGSGTRLTVV.